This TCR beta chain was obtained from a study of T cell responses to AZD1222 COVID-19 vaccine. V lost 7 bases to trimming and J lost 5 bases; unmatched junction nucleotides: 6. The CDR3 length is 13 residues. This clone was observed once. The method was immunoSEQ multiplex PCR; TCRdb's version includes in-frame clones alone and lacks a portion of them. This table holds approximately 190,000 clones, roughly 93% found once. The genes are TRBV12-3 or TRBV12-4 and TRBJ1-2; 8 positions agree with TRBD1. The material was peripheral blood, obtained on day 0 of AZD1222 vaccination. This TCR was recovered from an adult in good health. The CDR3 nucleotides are TGTGCCAGCAATCAGGGGGCTAGTTATGGCTACACCTTC. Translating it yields CASNQGASYGYTF.